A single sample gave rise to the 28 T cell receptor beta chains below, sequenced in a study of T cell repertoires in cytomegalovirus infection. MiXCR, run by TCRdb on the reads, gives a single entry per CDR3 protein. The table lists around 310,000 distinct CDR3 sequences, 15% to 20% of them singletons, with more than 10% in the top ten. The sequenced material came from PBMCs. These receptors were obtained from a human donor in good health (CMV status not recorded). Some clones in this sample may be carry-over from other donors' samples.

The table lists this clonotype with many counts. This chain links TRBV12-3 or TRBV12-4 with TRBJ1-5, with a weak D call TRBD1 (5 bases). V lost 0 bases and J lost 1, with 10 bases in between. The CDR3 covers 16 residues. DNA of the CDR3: TGTGCCAGCAGTTTAGCTGCAGGGTTGAGCAATCAGCCCCAGCATTTT. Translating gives CASSLAAGLSNQPQHF.

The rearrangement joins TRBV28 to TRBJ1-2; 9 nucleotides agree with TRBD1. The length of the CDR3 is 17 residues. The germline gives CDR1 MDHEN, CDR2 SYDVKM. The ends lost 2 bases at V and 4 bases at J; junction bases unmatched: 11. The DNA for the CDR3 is TGTGCCAGCAGTTTAGTCCTACAGGGGGCCGCGGGCTATGGCTACACCTTC. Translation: CASSLVLQGAAGYGYTF.

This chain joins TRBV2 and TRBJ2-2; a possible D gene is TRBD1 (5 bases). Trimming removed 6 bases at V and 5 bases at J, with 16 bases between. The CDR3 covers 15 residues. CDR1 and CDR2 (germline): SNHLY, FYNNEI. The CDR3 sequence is CASRFWAGQTGELFF. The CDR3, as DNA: TGTGCCAGCAGATTTTGGGCAGGACAAACCGGGGAGCTGTTTTTT.

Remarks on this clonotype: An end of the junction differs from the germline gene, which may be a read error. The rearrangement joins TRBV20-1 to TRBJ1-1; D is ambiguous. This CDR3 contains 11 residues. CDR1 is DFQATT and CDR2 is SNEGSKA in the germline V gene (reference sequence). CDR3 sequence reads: CSASRYTGAFF. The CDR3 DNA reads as TGCAGTGCTAGTAGGTACACTGGAGCTTTCTTT.

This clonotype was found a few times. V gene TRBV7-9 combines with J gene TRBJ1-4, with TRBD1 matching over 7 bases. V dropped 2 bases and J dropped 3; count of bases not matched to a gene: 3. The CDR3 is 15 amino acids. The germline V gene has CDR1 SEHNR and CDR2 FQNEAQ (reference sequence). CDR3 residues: CASSLSRGANEKLFF. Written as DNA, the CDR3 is TGTGCCAGCAGCTTATCCAGGGGGGCTAATGAAAAACTGTTTTTT.

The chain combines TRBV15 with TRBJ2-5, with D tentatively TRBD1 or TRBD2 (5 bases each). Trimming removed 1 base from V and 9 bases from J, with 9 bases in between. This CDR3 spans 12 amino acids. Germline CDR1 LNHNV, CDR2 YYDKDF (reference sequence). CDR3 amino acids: CATSRARGSQYF. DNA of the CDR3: TGTGCCACCAGCAGAGCGAGGGGATCCCAGTACTTC.

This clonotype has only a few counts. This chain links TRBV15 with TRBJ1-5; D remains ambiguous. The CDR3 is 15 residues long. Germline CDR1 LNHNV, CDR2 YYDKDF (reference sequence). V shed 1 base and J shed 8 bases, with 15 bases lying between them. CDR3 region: CATSRGWGSHEPQHF. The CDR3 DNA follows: TGTGCCACCAGCAGAGGTTGGGGTAGCCATGAGCCCCAGCATTTT.

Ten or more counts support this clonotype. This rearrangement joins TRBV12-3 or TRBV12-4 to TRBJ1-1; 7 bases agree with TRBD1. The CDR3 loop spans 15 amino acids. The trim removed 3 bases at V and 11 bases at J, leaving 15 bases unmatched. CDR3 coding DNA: TGTGCCAGCAGTTTTGGGGGCGGGACAGTCTCATGGGCTTTCTTT. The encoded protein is CASSFGGGTVSWAFF.

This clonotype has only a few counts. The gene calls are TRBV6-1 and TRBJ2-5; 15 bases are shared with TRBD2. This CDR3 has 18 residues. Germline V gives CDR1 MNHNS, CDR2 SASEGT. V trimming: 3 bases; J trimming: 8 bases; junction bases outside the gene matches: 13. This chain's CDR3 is CASSDPGTSGGLSDTQYF. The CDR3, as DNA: TGTGCCAGCAGTGACCCCGGGACTAGCGGGGGGCTCTCGGATACCCAGTACTTC.

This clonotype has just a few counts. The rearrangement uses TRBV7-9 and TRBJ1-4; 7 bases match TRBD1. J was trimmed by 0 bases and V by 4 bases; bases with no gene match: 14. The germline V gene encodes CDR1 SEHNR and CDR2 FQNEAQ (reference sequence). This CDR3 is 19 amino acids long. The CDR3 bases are TGTGCCAGCAGCTCCGGGACAGATCCTGTAGCCTCAACTAATGAAAAACTGTTTTTT. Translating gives CASSSGTDPVASTNEKLFF.

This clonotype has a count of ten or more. CDR3 in amino acids: CASSRGWGARYNEQFF. The CDR3 coding sequence is TGCGCCAGCAGCCGGGGGTGGGGGGCTAGGTACAATGAGCAGTTCTTC. The chain uses TRBV4-3 and TRBJ2-1; tentatively, D is TRBD1 or TRBD2 (6 bases each). V was shortened by 4 bases and J by 4 bases, with 17 bases between the two germline ends. This CDR3 contains 16 residues. CDR1 and CDR2 from the germline V gene are LGHNA and YSLEER.

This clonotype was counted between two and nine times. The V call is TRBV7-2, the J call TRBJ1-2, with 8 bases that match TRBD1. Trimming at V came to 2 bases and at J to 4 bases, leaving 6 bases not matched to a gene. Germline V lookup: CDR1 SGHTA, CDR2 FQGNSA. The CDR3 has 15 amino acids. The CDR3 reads CASSLYRGAGYGYTF. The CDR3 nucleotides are TGTGCCAGCAGCTTATACAGGGGGGCCGGCTATGGCTACACCTTC.

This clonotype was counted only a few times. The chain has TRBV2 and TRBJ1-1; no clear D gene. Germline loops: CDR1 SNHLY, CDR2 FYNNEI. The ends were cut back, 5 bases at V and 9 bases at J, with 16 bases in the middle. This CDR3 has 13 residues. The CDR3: CASSTDLNQKAFF. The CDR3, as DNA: TGTGCCAGCAGTACCGACCTAAACCAAAAAGCTTTCTTT.

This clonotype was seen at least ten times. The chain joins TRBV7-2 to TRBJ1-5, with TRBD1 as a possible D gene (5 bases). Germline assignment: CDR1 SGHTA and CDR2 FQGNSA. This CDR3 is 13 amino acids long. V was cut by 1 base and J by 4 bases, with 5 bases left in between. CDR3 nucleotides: TGTGCCAGCAGCTTAGACAGGAATCAGCCCCAGCATTTT. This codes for CASSLDRNQPQHF. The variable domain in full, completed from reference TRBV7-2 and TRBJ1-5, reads GAGVSQSPSNKVTEKGKDVELRCDPISGHTALYWYRQSLGQGLEFLIYFQGNSAPDKSGLPSDRFSAERTGGSVSTLTIQRTQQEDSAVYLCASSLDRNQPQHFGDGTRLSIL.

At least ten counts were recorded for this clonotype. CDR3 nucleotide sequence: TGTGCCATCAGTGAGTCGAGGACAGCTCTCAGCGAGCAGTACTTC. It codes for CAISESRTALSEQYF. The chain has TRBV10-3 and TRBJ2-7; D is perhaps TRBD1 (6 bases). V shed 0 bases and J shed 6 bases, with 15 bases lying between them. The CDR3 extends over 15 amino acids. The germline V gene has CDR1 ENHRY and CDR2 SYGVKD.

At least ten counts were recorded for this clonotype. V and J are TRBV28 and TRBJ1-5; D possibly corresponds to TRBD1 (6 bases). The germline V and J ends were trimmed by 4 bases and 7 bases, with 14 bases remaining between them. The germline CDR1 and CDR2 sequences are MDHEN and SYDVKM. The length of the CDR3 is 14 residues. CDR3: CASSSLQGYQPQHF. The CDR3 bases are TGTGCCAGCAGTTCCCTCCAGGGGTACCAGCCCCAGCATTTT.

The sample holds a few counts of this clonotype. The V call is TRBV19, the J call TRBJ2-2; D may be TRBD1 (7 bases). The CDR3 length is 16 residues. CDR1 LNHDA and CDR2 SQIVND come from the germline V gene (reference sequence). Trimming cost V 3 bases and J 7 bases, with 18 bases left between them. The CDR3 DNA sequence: TGTGCCAGTAGTATCGGTGGAGGGGGCGCCGACGGGGAGCTGTTTTTT. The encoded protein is CASSIGGGGADGELFF.

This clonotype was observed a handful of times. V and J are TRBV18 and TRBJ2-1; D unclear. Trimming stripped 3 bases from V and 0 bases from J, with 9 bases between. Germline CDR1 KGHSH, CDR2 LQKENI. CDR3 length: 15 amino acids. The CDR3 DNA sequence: TGTGCCAGCTCACCCATGGAGAGCTCCTACAATGAGCAGTTCTTC. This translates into CASSPMESSYNEQFF.

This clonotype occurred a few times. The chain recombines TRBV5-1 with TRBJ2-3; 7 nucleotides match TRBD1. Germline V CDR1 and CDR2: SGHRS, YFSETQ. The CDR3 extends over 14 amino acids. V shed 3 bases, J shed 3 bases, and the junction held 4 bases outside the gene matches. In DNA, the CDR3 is TGCGCCAGCAGCTGGGAGACAGGGACAGATACGCAGTATTTT. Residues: CASSWETGTDTQYF. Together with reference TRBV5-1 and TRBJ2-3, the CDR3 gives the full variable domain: KAGVTQTPRYLIKTRGQQVTLSCSPISGHRSVSWYQQTPGQGLQFLFEYFSETQRNKGNFPGRFSGRQFSNSRSEMNVSTLELGDSALYLCASSWETGTDTQYFGPGTRLTVL.

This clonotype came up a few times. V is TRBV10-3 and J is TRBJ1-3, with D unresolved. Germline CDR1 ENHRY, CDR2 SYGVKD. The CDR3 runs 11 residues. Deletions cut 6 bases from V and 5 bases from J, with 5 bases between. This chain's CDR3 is CAIRDRNTIYF. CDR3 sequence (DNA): TGTGCCATCAGGGACCGAAACACCATATATTTT.

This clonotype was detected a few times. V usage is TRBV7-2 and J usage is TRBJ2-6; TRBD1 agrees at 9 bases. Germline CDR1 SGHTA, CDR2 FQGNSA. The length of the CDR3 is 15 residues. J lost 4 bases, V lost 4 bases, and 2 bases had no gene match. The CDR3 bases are TGTGCCAGCAGCTCAGGACAGGGGGGGGCCAACGTCCTGACTTTC. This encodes CASSSGQGGANVLTF.

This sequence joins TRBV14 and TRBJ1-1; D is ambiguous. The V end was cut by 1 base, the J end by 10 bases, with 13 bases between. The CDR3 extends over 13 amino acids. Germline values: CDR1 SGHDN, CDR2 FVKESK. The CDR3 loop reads CASSQVAGMAAFF. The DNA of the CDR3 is TGTGCCAGCAGCCAAGTTGCGGGGATGGCAGCTTTCTTT.

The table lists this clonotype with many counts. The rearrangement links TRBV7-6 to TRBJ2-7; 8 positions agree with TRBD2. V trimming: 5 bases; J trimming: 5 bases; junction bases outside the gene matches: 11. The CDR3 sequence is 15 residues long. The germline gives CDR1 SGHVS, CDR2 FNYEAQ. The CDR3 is CASSPGGGPFNEQYF. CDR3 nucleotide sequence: TGTGCCAGCAGCCCAGGCGGGGGGCCATTCAACGAGCAGTACTTC.

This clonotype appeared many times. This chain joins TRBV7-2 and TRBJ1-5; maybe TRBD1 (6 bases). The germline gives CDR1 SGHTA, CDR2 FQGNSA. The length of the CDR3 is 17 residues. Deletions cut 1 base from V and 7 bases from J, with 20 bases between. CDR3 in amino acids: CASSLVGGSGGHQPQHF. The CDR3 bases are TGTGCCAGCAGCTTAGTTGGTGGGTCGGGGGGGCACCAGCCCCAGCATTTT.

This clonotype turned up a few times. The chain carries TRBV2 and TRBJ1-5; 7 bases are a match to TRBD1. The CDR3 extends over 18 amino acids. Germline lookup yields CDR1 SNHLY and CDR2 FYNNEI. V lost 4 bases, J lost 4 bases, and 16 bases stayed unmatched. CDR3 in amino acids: CASSGAPPTGIWNQPQHF. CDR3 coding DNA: TGTGCCAGCAGTGGGGCCCCGCCGACAGGGATTTGGAATCAGCCCCAGCATTTT.

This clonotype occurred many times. DNA for the CDR3: TGCGCCAGCAGCCAAGTGAGTCGCGGAACTAACTATGGCTACACCTTC. The encoded protein is CASSQVSRGTNYGYTF. The rearrangement uses TRBV4-1 and TRBJ1-2; no clear D. Looked up from germline, CDR1 is MGHRA and CDR2 is YSYEKL. The CDR3 length is 16 residues. The V end lost 1 base, the J end lost 0 bases, and 12 bases lay between the germline ends.

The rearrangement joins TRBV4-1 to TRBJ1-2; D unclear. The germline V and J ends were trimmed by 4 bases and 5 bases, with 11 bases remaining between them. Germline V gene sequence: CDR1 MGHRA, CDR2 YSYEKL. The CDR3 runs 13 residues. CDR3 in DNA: TGCGCCAGCAGCCCAGCAGTACGATATGGCTACACCTTC. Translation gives CASSPAVRYGYTF.

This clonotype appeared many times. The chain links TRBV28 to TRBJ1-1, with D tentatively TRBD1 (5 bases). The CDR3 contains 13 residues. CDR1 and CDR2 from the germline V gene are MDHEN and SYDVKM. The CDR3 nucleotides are TGTGCTATAGGACGGGGGATGAACACTGAAGCTTTCTTT. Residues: CAIGRGMNTEAFF.